A single sample is the source of the 12 T cell receptor beta chains below, sequenced in a study of T cells after yellow fever vaccination. Using its own MiXCR run on the 5' RACE reads, TCRdb lists one record per CDR3 protein. In the table there are approximately 120,000 distinct CDR3 sequences, more than 6% of which are singletons. The sample consisted of CD4+ T cells sorted from PBMCs, taken 10 days after the first yellow fever vaccination. These receptors were collected from a man younger than 30 who received the YFV17D yellow fever vaccine.

This clonotype was detected ten times or more. This chain uses TRBV4-3 with TRBJ2-2; tentatively, D is TRBD1 (6 bases). This CDR3 is built from 15 residues. Germline lookup yields CDR1 LGHNA and CDR2 YSLEER. Deletions cut 3 bases from V and 3 bases from J, with 11 bases between. The CDR3 DNA sequence: TGCGCCAGCAGCCATGATAACAGGGACACCGGGGAGCTGTTTTTT. This sequence encodes CASSHDNRDTGELFF.

This clonotype was observed many times. This sequence joins TRBV7-9 and TRBJ2-1; TRBD1 is a possible D gene (5 bases). The CDR3 loop spans 15 amino acids. Between the trimmed V and J ends, which lost 5 bases and 3 bases, there was a span of 14 bases. In germline, CDR1 is SEHNR, CDR2 FQNEAQ (reference sequence). DNA for the CDR3: TGTGCCAGCAGCACTCAGGGTCCTGTCTACAATGAGCAGTTCTTC. It translates to CASSTQGPVYNEQFF.

Comment on this clonotype: With a much larger clone just one base away, this may be a read error. This sequence joins TRBV12-3 or TRBV12-4 and TRBJ2-5; 9 bases fit TRBD1. The J segment lost 5 bases and the V segment lost 1 base, leaving 14 bases of the junction unmatched. The CDR3 is made up of 18 amino acids. In DNA form, the CDR3 reads TGTGCCAGCAGTTTAGTCGTTGCCGGGACAGGGATCCACGAGACCCAGTACTTC. Amino acids: CASSLVVAGTGIHETQYF.

This clonotype was counted ten times or more. J is TRBJ2-1 and V is TRBV6-5; 11 bases are shared with TRBD2. The CDR3 spans 16 residues. Germline V gene sequence: CDR1 MNHEY, CDR2 SVGAGI. V gave up 4 bases and J gave up 4 bases; unmatched junction bases: 6. CDR3 region: CASSLAGGLRYNEQFF. The DNA for the CDR3 is TGTGCCAGCAGTTTAGCGGGGGGGCTGAGGTACAATGAGCAGTTCTTC.

This clonotype was seen many times. V and J are TRBV3-1 and TRBJ2-7; 12 bases line up with TRBD2. V gave up 5 bases and J gave up 4 bases; unmatched junction bases: 9. Germline values: CDR1 LGHDT, CDR2 YNNKEL (reference sequence). CDR3 size: 16 residues. The CDR3 DNA reads TGTGCCAGCAGCTCGACTAGCGGGGGAGTCCCTTACGAGCAGTACTTC. Translated, it gives CASSSTSGGVPYEQYF.

This clonotype has just a few counts. The chain joins TRBV6-5 to TRBJ2-5, with D uncertain. Germline assignment: CDR1 MNHEY and CDR2 SVGAGI. This CDR3 is 15 amino acids long. Trimming cost V 4 bases and J 5 bases, with 17 bases left between them. Here the CDR3 reads CASSSQWSSAETQYF. CDR3 DNA: TGTGCCAGCAGTTCCCAATGGTCTTCGGCGGAGACCCAGTACTTC.

This clonotype was counted only a few times. This chain links TRBV19 with TRBJ2-7; 9 bases line up with TRBD1. The V segment lost 4 bases and the J segment 1 base; nucleotides outside the gene matches: 2. The CDR3 runs to 14 residues. Germline lookup yields CDR1 LNHDA and CDR2 SQIVND (reference sequence). The CDR3 spells CASSKGQGSYEQYF. CDR3 DNA: TGTGCCAGTAGTAAAGGACAGGGGTCCTACGAGCAGTACTTC.

This clonotype was recorded many times. The rearrangement links TRBV7-2 to TRBJ2-7; no reliable D call. Germline V CDR1 and CDR2: SGHTA, FQGNSA. CDR3 length equals 15 residues. Trimming took off 5 bases at V and 0 bases at J, with 14 bases between the two ends. CDR3 in amino acids: CASSPTWLSSYEQYF. CDR3 in DNA: TGTGCCAGCAGCCCGACCTGGCTGAGCTCCTACGAGCAGTACTTC.

Only one count was recorded for this clonotype. A much larger clone lies a single base off, so this may be a read error. The chain links TRBV18 to TRBJ2-1; TRBD2 aligns across 10 bases. From germline, CDR1 is KGHSH and CDR2 LQKENI. CDR3 length: 16 residues. The CDR3 sequence: CDSRHLAGESYNEQFF. CDR3 DNA: TGTGACAGCCGACATCTAGCGGGGGAGTCCTACAATGAGCAGTTCTTC. Looking up the rest from reference TRBV18 and TRBJ2-1 gives the full variable domain: NAGVMQNPRHLVRRRGQEARLRCSPMKGHSHVYWYRQLPEEGLKFMVYLQKENIIDESGMPKERFSAEFPKEGPSILRIQQVVRGDSAAYFCDSRHLAGESYNEQFFGPGTRLTVL.

This clonotype showed up many times. The chain is built from TRBV6-2 or TRBV6-3 and TRBJ2-1; 10 positions agree with TRBD2. Germline loops: CDR1 MNHEY, CDR2 SVGEGT. The CDR3 covers 18 residues. Unmatched junction bases numbered 11, after V lost 2 bases and J lost 4 bases. CDR3 sequence (DNA): TGTGCCAGCAGTTACCTCGGGCTAGCGGGGGTTCTTTACAATGAGCAGTTCTTC. Its translation: CASSYLGLAGVLYNEQFF.

This clonotype was counted many times. V and J are TRBV7-9 and TRBJ1-3; 8 nucleotides line up with TRBD1. The CDR3 loop spans 14 amino acids. V gave up 5 bases and J gave up 0 bases; unmatched junction bases: 0. Germline V gene sequence: CDR1 SEHNR, CDR2 FQNEAQ (reference sequence). In DNA, the CDR3 is TGTGCCAGCAGCACAGGGGGCTCTGGAAACACCATATATTTT. It specifies CASSTGGSGNTIYF.

This chain links TRBV5-4 with TRBJ1-2; 7 bases fit TRBD1. V trimming: 0 bases; J trimming: 8 bases; junction bases outside the gene matches: 7. Germline V gene lookup returns CDR1 SGHNT and CDR2 YYREEE (reference sequence). The CDR3 runs 14 residues. The CDR3 spells CASSLEQGDGGYTF. Written as DNA, the CDR3 is TGTGCCAGCAGCTTGGAGCAGGGGGACGGGGGCTACACCTTC.